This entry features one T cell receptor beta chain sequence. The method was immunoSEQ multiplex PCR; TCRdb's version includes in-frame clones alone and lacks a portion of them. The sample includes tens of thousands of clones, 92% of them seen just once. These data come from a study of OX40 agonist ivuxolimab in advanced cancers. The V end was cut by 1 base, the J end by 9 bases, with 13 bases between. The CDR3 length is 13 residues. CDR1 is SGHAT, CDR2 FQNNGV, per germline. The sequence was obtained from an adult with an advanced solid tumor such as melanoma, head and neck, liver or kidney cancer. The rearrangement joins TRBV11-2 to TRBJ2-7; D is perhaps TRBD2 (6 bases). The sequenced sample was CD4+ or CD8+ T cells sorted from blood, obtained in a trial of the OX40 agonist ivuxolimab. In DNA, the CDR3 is TGTGCCAGCAGCTTAGCTAGCGTGGACGGGCAGTACTTC. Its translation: CASSLASVDGQYF. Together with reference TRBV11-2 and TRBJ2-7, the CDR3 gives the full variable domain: EAGVAQSPRYKIIEKRQSVAFWCNPISGHATLYWYQQILGQGPKLLIQFQNNGVVDDSQLPKDRFSAERLKGVDSTLKIQPAKLEDSAVYLCASSLASVDGQYFGPGTRLTVT.